The rows below give T cell receptor beta chains drawn from one sample of a study of blood T cell repertoires in COVID-19. Clones were read by immunoSEQ multiplex PCR, and TCRdb kept only the in-frame ones, dropping some. The sample includes about 110,000 clones, around 90% seen only once; the top ten take around 2%. The sequenced sample was peripheral blood. These TCRs come from a human donor in a cohort sampled during active COVID-19. Both conserved end residues are part of each CDR3. The order of the fields is CDR3 protein, CDR3 DNA, J gene, V gene, D gene, clone size. The D gene is left open where the match is weak. Not all rows give a size; the values are once, few, many and, for expanded clones, a class.

cdr3_aa: CASSYNTGTYSNQPQHF
cdr3_nt: TGTGCCAGCAGTTACAACACAGGGACGTATAGCAATCAGCCCCAGCATTTT
j_call: TRBJ1-5
v_call: TRBV6-2/TRBV6-3
d_call: -
clone_size: -

cdr3_aa: CASRVRGTEAFF
cdr3_nt: TGTGCCAGCAGGGTGCGTGGCACTGAAGCTTTCTTT
j_call: TRBJ1-1
v_call: TRBV2
d_call: -
clone_size: few

cdr3_aa: CASTLNRGAYEQYF
cdr3_nt: TGTGCTAGCACTTTAAACAGGGGAGCCTACGAGCAGTACTTC
j_call: TRBJ2-7
v_call: TRBV6-5
d_call: TRBD1
clone_size: -

cdr3_aa: CASSQSGGTAFGELFF
cdr3_nt: TGTGCCAGCAGTCAATCAGGAGGGACAGCCTTCGGGGAGCTGTTTTTT
j_call: TRBJ2-2
v_call: TRBV27
d_call: -
clone_size: -

cdr3_aa: CASSLANARGYGYTF
cdr3_nt: TGTGCCAGCAGCTTGGCAAATGCTAGGGGCTATGGCTACACCTTC
j_call: TRBJ1-2
v_call: TRBV5-6
d_call: -
clone_size: -

cdr3_aa: CASSLTGINEQFF
cdr3_nt: TGTGCCAGCAGCCTAACAGGGATAAATGAGCAGTTCTTC
j_call: TRBJ2-1
v_call: TRBV11-2
d_call: -
clone_size: -

cdr3_aa: CASSIGQGRSPLHF
cdr3_nt: TGTGCCAGTAGTATTGGACAGGGGCGATCACCCCTCCACTTT
j_call: TRBJ1-6
v_call: TRBV19
d_call: TRBD1
clone_size: -

cdr3_aa: CLDPGDQETQYF
cdr3_nt: TGTCTTGATCCGGGGGATCAAGAGACCCAGTACTTC
j_call: TRBJ2-5
v_call: TRBV9
d_call: -
clone_size: -

cdr3_aa: CASSQDRMNTEAFF
cdr3_nt: TGTGCCAGCAGCCAGGACAGGATGAACACTGAAGCTTTCTTT
j_call: TRBJ1-1
v_call: TRBV9
d_call: TRBD1
clone_size: -

cdr3_aa: CAWSYSGTGALYEQYF
cdr3_nt: TGTGCCTGGAGTTACTCCGGGACAGGGGCCCTATACGAGCAGTACTTC
j_call: TRBJ2-7
v_call: TRBV30
d_call: TRBD1
clone_size: -

cdr3_aa: CASSYSDRVDNEQFF
cdr3_nt: TGTGCCAGCAGTTACTCGGACAGGGTTGACAATGAGCAGTTCTTC
j_call: TRBJ2-1
v_call: TRBV6-5
d_call: TRBD1
clone_size: -

cdr3_aa: CASSLRGAGSTDTQYF
cdr3_nt: TGTGCCAGCAGCTTACGGGGGGCGGGGAGCACAGATACGCAGTATTTT
j_call: TRBJ2-3
v_call: TRBV7-9
d_call: -
clone_size: once

cdr3_aa: CASSLDRSNEKLFF
cdr3_nt: TGTGCCAGCTCTCTGGACAGGTCTAATGAAAAACTGTTTTTT
j_call: TRBJ1-4
v_call: TRBV18
d_call: TRBD1
clone_size: -

cdr3_aa: CAWSVTQGTAFF
cdr3_nt: TGTGCCTGGAGTGTAACACAGGGGACAGCTTTCTTT
j_call: TRBJ1-1
v_call: TRBV30
d_call: TRBD1
clone_size: -

cdr3_aa: CASSPYTGTPNNEQFF
cdr3_nt: TGTGCCAGCTCACCTTATACCGGGACACCGAACAATGAGCAGTTCTTC
j_call: TRBJ2-1
v_call: TRBV18
d_call: -
clone_size: -

cdr3_aa: CAWNHNRGNQPQHF
cdr3_nt: TGTGCCTGGAACCACAACAGGGGCAATCAGCCCCAGCATTTT
j_call: TRBJ1-5
v_call: TRBV30
d_call: -
clone_size: -

cdr3_aa: CSAWTGDNEKLFF
cdr3_nt: TGCAGCGCCTGGACAGGGGATAATGAAAAACTGTTTTTT
j_call: TRBJ1-4
v_call: TRBV29-1
d_call: TRBD1
clone_size: -

cdr3_aa: CASSSGLPDTQYF
cdr3_nt: TGTGCCAGCAGTTCAGGGCTGCCAGATACGCAGTATTTT
j_call: TRBJ2-3
v_call: TRBV6-5
d_call: -
clone_size: once

cdr3_aa: CASTVTSGGPNEQFF
cdr3_nt: TGTGCCAGCACCGTGACTAGCGGGGGGCCCAATGAGCAGTTCTTC
j_call: TRBJ2-1
v_call: TRBV2
d_call: TRBD2
clone_size: -

cdr3_aa: CASSQSSYEQYF
cdr3_nt: TGTGCCAGCAGCCAGAGCTCCTACGAGCAGTACTTC
j_call: TRBJ2-7
v_call: TRBV7-8
d_call: -
clone_size: -

cdr3_aa: CASSKGTSGRNEQFF
cdr3_nt: TGTGCCAGCAGCAAGGGGACTAGCGGGAGGAATGAGCAGTTCTTC
j_call: TRBJ2-1
v_call: TRBV6-2/TRBV6-3
d_call: TRBD2
clone_size: -

cdr3_aa: CASSRDEGYGYTF
cdr3_nt: TGTGCCAGCAGTAGAGATGAGGGCTATGGCTACACCTTC
j_call: TRBJ1-2
v_call: TRBV6-5
d_call: -
clone_size: -

cdr3_aa: CASSYGLVYEQFF
cdr3_nt: TGTGCCAGCAGTTACGGACTAGTTTATGAGCAGTTCTTC
j_call: TRBJ2-1
v_call: TRBV27
d_call: TRBD2
clone_size: -

cdr3_aa: CASSLSGQDYGYTF
cdr3_nt: TGCGCCAGCAGCTTGTCGGGACAGGACTATGGCTACACCTTC
j_call: TRBJ1-2
v_call: TRBV5-1
d_call: TRBD1
clone_size: -

cdr3_aa: CASTPGGETQYF
cdr3_nt: TGTGCCAGCACCCCAGGGGGAGAGACCCAGTACTTC
j_call: TRBJ2-5
v_call: TRBV6-6
d_call: TRBD1
clone_size: -

cdr3_aa: CASSAGTGLNEQYF
cdr3_nt: TGCGCCAGCAGCGCCGGGACAGGGCTTAACGAGCAGTACTTC
j_call: TRBJ2-7
v_call: TRBV5-1
d_call: TRBD1
clone_size: -

cdr3_aa: CASTRTGETFYGYTF
cdr3_nt: TGTGCCAGCACCCGGACGGGGGAGACTTTCTATGGCTACACCTTC
j_call: TRBJ1-2
v_call: TRBV2
d_call: -
clone_size: few

cdr3_aa: CASSVAPPGANYGYTF
cdr3_nt: TGTGCCAGCAGCGTAGCTCCCCCAGGGGCTAACTATGGCTACACCTTC
j_call: TRBJ1-2
v_call: TRBV9
d_call: -
clone_size: -

cdr3_aa: CASNPGQGTDTQYF
cdr3_nt: TGTGCCAGCAACCCGGGACAGGGTACAGATACGCAGTATTTT
j_call: TRBJ2-3
v_call: TRBV2
d_call: TRBD1
clone_size: -

cdr3_aa: CASSTGYGYTF
cdr3_nt: TGTGCCAGCAGCACCGGCTATGGCTACACCTTC
j_call: TRBJ1-2
v_call: TRBV7-9
d_call: -
clone_size: -

cdr3_aa: CASGKYNNEQFF
cdr3_nt: TGTGCTAGTGGCAAATACAACAATGAGCAGTTCTTC
j_call: TRBJ2-1
v_call: TRBV12-5
d_call: -
clone_size: -

cdr3_aa: CASSQTSLQRTGRENNEQFF
cdr3_nt: TGTGCCAGCAGCCAAACCAGTCTCCAGAGGACAGGGAGGGAAAACAATGAGCAGTTCTTC
j_call: TRBJ2-1
v_call: TRBV14
d_call: -
clone_size: -

cdr3_aa: CASSLRQGQETQYF
cdr3_nt: TGTGCCAGCAGCCTCCGACAGGGCCAAGAGACCCAGTACTTC
j_call: TRBJ2-5
v_call: TRBV9
d_call: TRBD1
clone_size: -

cdr3_aa: CASSPAGVMNTEAFF
cdr3_nt: TGTGCCAGCAGCCCCGCCGGGGTGATGAACACTGAAGCTTTCTTT
j_call: TRBJ1-1
v_call: TRBV11-2
d_call: -
clone_size: -

cdr3_aa: CASSEAAYSTGELFF
cdr3_nt: TGTGCCAGCAGTGAAGCGGCATATTCCACCGGGGAGCTGTTTTTT
j_call: TRBJ2-2
v_call: TRBV2
d_call: -
clone_size: -

cdr3_aa: CASSPGAATTEAFF
cdr3_nt: TGTGCCAGCTCACCGGGAGCAGCTACTACTGAAGCTTTCTTT
j_call: TRBJ1-1
v_call: TRBV18
d_call: -
clone_size: few

cdr3_aa: CASSSQFLNTEAFF
cdr3_nt: TGTGCCAGCAGTTCCCAGTTCCTGAACACTGAAGCTTTCTTT
j_call: TRBJ1-1
v_call: TRBV6-5
d_call: -
clone_size: -

cdr3_aa: CAWRQDRVSGNTIYF
cdr3_nt: TGTGCCTGGAGACAGGACAGGGTCTCTGGAAACACCATATATTTT
j_call: TRBJ1-3
v_call: TRBV30
d_call: TRBD1
clone_size: -

cdr3_aa: CASSQTGTSGVQETQYF
cdr3_nt: TGTGCTAGCAGCCAAACCGGGACTAGCGGAGTCCAAGAGACCCAGTACTTC
j_call: TRBJ2-5
v_call: TRBV7-7
d_call: TRBD2
clone_size: once

cdr3_aa: CASNGQGGHYGYTF
cdr3_nt: TGTGCCAGCAACGGACAGGGAGGACACTATGGCTACACCTTC
j_call: TRBJ1-2
v_call: TRBV28
d_call: TRBD1
clone_size: few

cdr3_aa: CASSEQGAIYGYTF
cdr3_nt: TGTGCCAGCAGTGAACAGGGGGCGATCTATGGCTACACCTTC
j_call: TRBJ1-2
v_call: TRBV6-1
d_call: TRBD1
clone_size: -

cdr3_aa: CASTSPHRANYGYTF
cdr3_nt: TGTGCCAGTACCTCTCCCCACAGAGCTAACTATGGCTACACCTTC
j_call: TRBJ1-2
v_call: TRBV19
d_call: -
clone_size: -

cdr3_aa: CASSQERPAGPYTEAFF
cdr3_nt: TGTGCCAGCAGCCAAGAGAGACCGGCAGGGCCGTACACTGAAGCTTTCTTT
j_call: TRBJ1-1
v_call: TRBV3-1/TRBV3-2
d_call: -
clone_size: -

cdr3_aa: CASSLADRGKRGIYEQYF
cdr3_nt: TGCGCCAGCAGCTTGGCAGACAGGGGGAAGCGTGGAATATACGAGCAGTACTTC
j_call: TRBJ2-7
v_call: TRBV5-1
d_call: TRBD1
clone_size: -

cdr3_aa: CASSPTEADINYEQYF
cdr3_nt: TGCGCCAGCAGCCCTACGGAGGCGGATATTAACTACGAGCAGTACTTC
j_call: TRBJ2-7
v_call: TRBV4-1
d_call: -
clone_size: -